This T cell receptor beta chain was documented in a study of low-dose radiotherapy and immunotherapy resistance in tumors (dated 2022 in TCRdb). Study-level background: Patients in Cohort 1 were given 0.5 Gy per fraction every 2 weeks, and the prescribed total PTV dose was 6.5 Gy. Nivolumab and ipilimumab were both given intravenously, with nivolumab at a 240 mg flat dose every two weeks and ipilimumab at 1 mg/kg every six weeks. No randomization into treatment groups was done for the people taking part in the trial. The translational analysis covered eight patients: three from the first dose cohort and the first five from the second dose cohort. Starting on cycle 1 day 1, patients took 300 mg of aspirin by mouth once daily for four cycles. Intravenous cyclophosphamide at 200 mg/m2 was administered every two weeks, one day ahead of each radiation and immunotherapy administration. For Cohort 2, the dose was 1 Gy per fraction given every two weeks, adding up to 13 Gy in total across 26 weeks.

This clonotype was detected many times. It lacks a known antigen. No base-level quality is on record; no much larger clone is a single base apart. The germline V gene (reference sequence) provides CDR1 MNHEY and CDR2 SMNVEV. A distance of 16 bases separates the germline ends of V and J, which lose 3 bases and 4 bases respectively. From the cysteine up to the phenylalanine, the CDR3 has a length of 16 residues. Here the CDR3 DNA is all that survives: 48 bases in frame from base 1. What the time point label conveys for this sample: after trial treatment. The sample's treatment or condition label is to be understood as: LDRT plus nivolumab, ipilimumab, low-dose cyclophosphamide and aspirin (RACIN trial). Donors were enrolled in RACIN, a single-arm phase I dose-escalation trial combining nivolumab, ipilimumab, aspirin, low-dose cyclophosphamide and low-dose radiotherapy. Patients with advanced, TIL-negative solid tumors were considered eligible.

Sequenced on an Illumina HiSeq 2500. First-strand cDNA was synthesized with Superscript III and a set of TRAV- and TRBV-specific primers, covering both TCRalpha and TCRbeta chains. TCRs were amplified with Phusion for roughly 19 PCR cycles, with a constant-region primer paired with the adapter attached to the V primers. Isolated mRNA was amplified with the MessageAmp II aRNA Amplification Kit, using an approximately 17-hour in vitro transcription at 37°C. mRNA for TCR sequencing was isolated with the Dynabeads mRNA DIRECT Purification Kit. A second approximately 25-cycle Phusion PCR added indexed Illumina adapters, and products were purified with AMPure XP beads. The source study handled its data this way. Custom Perl scripts pooled TCR sequences encoding the same protein, removed out-of-frame sequences and computed each clonotype's abundance. Any TCR sequence backed by just one read was left out of the analysis. Repertoire metrics included Shannon entropy, Gini index, clonality, richness, and frequency of TCRs shared between repertoires. Starting from the raw public reads, TCRdb applied fastp trimming at Q25, assembled clones with MiXCR and retained in-frame beta chains. Duplicate CDR3 protein sequences are folded into a single record with the most common DNA and genes. TCRdb assigned the V and J calls; the authors' analysis was not used. Present in this sample are about 97,000 distinct CDR3 sequences, around 21% of which were seen just once. About 4% of the sample lies in the top ten.

The origin of this receptor is a male donor with prostate cancer. Sample: PBMCs, taken after low-dose radiotherapy plus immunotherapy. The receptor chain draws on TRBV27 and TRBJ1-5; D gene: possibly TRBD1, on 6 matching bases. At the DNA level, the sequence is TGTGCCAGCAGTTTGGGGGCAGGGCGAGGGAATCAGCCCCAGCATTTT. The encoded protein is CASSLGAGRGNQPQHF.